This T cell receptor beta chain was documented in a study of T cell responses to AZD1222 COVID-19 vaccine. Sequencing was performed with immunoSEQ multiplex PCR; in TCRdb, only in-frame clones are kept and a portion is missing. The sample gives over 120,000 clones, roughly 90% of which show up once; about 5% is in the top ten. Points on this clone: One end of the junction fails to match germline, which may point to a read error.

Germline V gives CDR1 SGHRS, CDR2 YFSETQ. CDR3 length equals 14 residues. The origin of this receptor is an adult in good health. This sequence joins TRBV5-1 and TRBJ2-7; no clear D gene. Sequencing used peripheral blood, obtained on day 0 of AZD1222 vaccination. The CDR3 loop is CASSWMDGAYEQNF. The DNA for the CDR3 is TGCGCCAGCAGCTGGATGGACGGAGCCTACGAGCAGAACTTC. The variable domain in full, with the rest retrieved from reference TRBV5-1 and TRBJ2-7, is KAGVTQTPRYLIKTRGQQVTLSCSPISGHRSVSWYQQTPGQGLQFLFEYFSETQRNKGNFPGRFSGRQFSNSRSEMNVSTLELGDSALYLCASSWMDGAYEQNFGPGTRLTVT.